A selection of T cell receptor beta chains follows, all from one sample in a study of human T cells and chemical hapten exposure. TCRdb used MiXCR to reprocess the RACE reads, holding one entry per CDR3 protein. The table has approximately 160,000 distinct CDR3 sequences, roughly 25% seen once. The specimen comprised whole blood, sampled in connection with sensitization to the hapten diphenylcyclopropenone (DPC). The source is a woman aged 18 to 35 with alopecia areata. Some clones in this sample may be carry-over from other donors' samples. The CDR3 runs from the conserved cysteine through the conserved F or W. The D gene is left open where the match is weak. Size values are once, few and many counts, or a class for expanded clones, and some rows have none.

clone size | J gene | D gene | V gene | CDR3 DNA | CDR3 protein
few | TRBJ1-2 | TRBD1 | TRBV27 | TGTGCCAGCAAAGTGGACAGGACGGGCGGCTACACCTTC | CASKVDRTGGYTF
few | TRBJ2-5 | TRBD2 | TRBV5-1 | TGCGCCAGCAGCCGGACTAGCGAAGAGACCCAGTACTTC | CASSRTSEETQYF
few | TRBJ2-1 | TRBD1 | TRBV7-2 | TGTGCCAGCAGTTCTCCTATCAGGGGGAATGAGCAGTTCTTC | CASSSPIRGNEQFF
- | TRBJ1-2 | TRBD1 | TRBV4-1 | TGCGCCAGCAGAGGGACAGGGGGCGCTTACTATGGCTACACCTTC | CASRGTGGAYYGYTF
few | TRBJ1-1 | TRBD1 | TRBV29-1 | TGCAGCGTCCGGGACAGACACATGAACACTGAAGCTTTCTTT | CSVRDRHMNTEAFF
- | TRBJ2-1 | - | TRBV11-1 | TGTGCCAGCAGCTCCCAGCGAAACAATGAGCAGTTCTTC | CASSSQRNNEQFF
- | TRBJ2-7 | - | TRBV12-3/TRBV12-4 | TGTGCCAGCAGTTTCAGGTCGGGGCTCCACTACGAGCAGTACTTC | CASSFRSGLHYEQYF
- | TRBJ1-5 | - | TRBV4-2 | TGTGCCAGCAGCCAAGCCGGGGAATTCGGCAATCAGCCCCAGCATTTT | CASSQAGEFGNQPQHF
- | TRBJ2-5 | TRBD2 | TRBV6-4 | TGTGCCAGCAGCCCGCGGGAGCAAGAGACCCAGTACTTC | CASSPREQETQYF
few | TRBJ2-3 | - | TRBV9 | TGTGCCAGCAGCGTCAGGGGGGTCTCAGATACGCAGTATTTT | CASSVRGVSDTQYF
- | TRBJ1-2 | - | TRBV29-1 | TGCAGCGTTGAAGATAAAAGGCCCTTGGGCTACACCTTC | CSVEDKRPLGYTF
few | TRBJ2-2 | - | TRBV7-2 | TGTGCCAGCAGCTTAGCAGGGAAAGCGGCCGGGGAGCTGTTTTTT | CASSLAGKAAGELFF
- | TRBJ2-5 | - | TRBV11-1 | TGTGCCAGCAGCCCTGAGACGAGCCAAGAGACCCAGTACTTC | CASSPETSQETQYF
- | TRBJ2-7 | TRBD2 | TRBV27 | TGTGCCAGCAGTCCTGCGGGGGGGACCTACGAGCAGTACTTC | CASSPAGGTYEQYF
few | TRBJ1-3 | - | TRBV27 | TGTGCCAGCGCGCTACAGGGCTTCTCTGGAAACACCATATATTTT | CASALQGFSGNTIYF
few | TRBJ2-7 | TRBD2 | TRBV7-2 | TGTGCCAGCAGCTCAAGGTCCATCGCAGGACTAGCGTTAAACTACGAGCAGTACTTC | CASSSRSIAGLALNYEQYF
- | TRBJ2-1 | - | TRBV4-1 | TGCGCCAGCAGCCAAGATCGCGCGAGGTCTGGCAATGAGCAGTTCTTC | CASSQDRARSGNEQFF
- | TRBJ1-1 | - | TRBV29-1 | TGCAGCGTGGAAAACATGAACACTGAAGCTTTCTTT | CSVENMNTEAFF
many | TRBJ2-7 | TRBD1 | TRBV4-1 | TGCGCCAGCAGCCAAGCCCCGGGACAGGTCTTCGAGCAGTACTTC | CASSQAPGQVFEQYF
few | TRBJ1-2 | - | TRBV6-5 | TGTGCCAGCAGTTACTCGGCAGGGGAGGATGGCTACACCTTC | CASSYSAGEDGYTF
- | TRBJ1-2 | - | TRBV29-1 | TGCAGCGTTGTCGAATCGGTCTATGGCTACACCTTC | CSVVESVYGYTF
- | TRBJ2-3 | - | TRBV29-1 | TGCAGCGTTCATCAGACTAGTACAAGCACAGATACGCAGTATTTT | CSVHQTSTSTDTQYF
few | TRBJ2-7 | - | TRBV6-6 | TGTGCCAGCAGTTATGGACAGACCCGGGGGGAGCAGTACTTC | CASSYGQTRGEQYF
few | TRBJ1-5 | TRBD1 | TRBV28 | TGTGCCAGCAATGTCCAGGGGGGAAATCAGCCCCAGCATTTT | CASNVQGGNQPQHF
- | TRBJ2-7 | - | TRBV7-9 | TGTGCCAGCAACCCATCCGGGACAAGTACCTACGAGCAGTACTTC | CASNPSGTSTYEQYF
few | TRBJ2-1 | TRBD2 | TRBV12-3/TRBV12-4 | TGTGCCAGCAGTTTACCATACCCCGGACTAGCTGGCTCCTACAATGAGCAGTTCTTC | CASSLPYPGLAGSYNEQFF
few | TRBJ2-3 | - | TRBV27 | TGTGCCAGCAGTTTGGGAGCAATAGATACGCAGTATTTT | CASSLGAIDTQYF
few | TRBJ2-3 | - | TRBV6-2/TRBV6-3 | TGTGCCAGCAGTTACCTAGTGGATACGCAGTATTTT | CASSYLVDTQYF
- | TRBJ2-6 | - | TRBV4-1 | TGCGCCAGCAGCCAAGAGGGCCTCCTCTCTGGGGCCAACGTCCTGACTTTC | CASSQEGLLSGANVLTF
few | TRBJ1-2 | - | TRBV20-1 | TGCAGTGCTAGTCTCTCTACTTTTACCTATGGCTACACCTTC | CSASLSTFTYGYTF
- | TRBJ2-7 | - | TRBV20-1 | TGCAGTGCTCAGGAGGGCGAGCAGTACTTC | CSAQEGEQYF
few | TRBJ1-6 | - | TRBV9 | TGTGCCAGCAGCGTAGAGGGACGGTCTTCACCCCTCCACTTT | CASSVEGRSSPLHF
- | TRBJ2-5 | TRBD1 | TRBV6-5 | TGTGCCAGCAGTTTTGAACAGGGGCGGGAGACCCAGTACTTC | CASSFEQGRETQYF
- | TRBJ2-4 | TRBD2 | TRBV20-1 | TGCAGTGCTAGGACTAGCGGGAGGGGCGGCATTCAGTACTTC | CSARTSGRGGIQYF
- | TRBJ1-1 | - | TRBV4-1 | TGCGCCAGCAGCCAATGGTACCGCCCTGGGACTGAAGCTTTCTTT | CASSQWYRPGTEAFF
- | TRBJ1-4 | - | TRBV20-1 | TGCAGTGCTTCGATGGCCAGGGGACGTAATGAAAAACTGTTTTTT | CSASMARGRNEKLFF
few | TRBJ1-3 | - | TRBV27 | TGTGCCAGCAAACCCTGGTCCCCTGGAAACACCATATATTTT | CASKPWSPGNTIYF
few | TRBJ1-1 | - | TRBV6-2/TRBV6-3 | TGTGCCAGCAGTCTTGGGGACGGGAACACTGAAGCTTTCTTT | CASSLGDGNTEAFF
- | TRBJ1-6 | - | TRBV10-3 | TGTGCCATCAGTGAGTCAAGGGAAACTCCCCTCCACTTT | CAISESRETPLHF
many | TRBJ2-7 | TRBD1 | TRBV4-1 | TGCGCCAGCAGCCTTGGGACAGCGGTCTCCTACGAGCAGTACTTC | CASSLGTAVSYEQYF
few | TRBJ2-1 | TRBD1 | TRBV20-1 | TGCAGTGCTAGAGGCCTTGGGACAGACGATTACAATGAGCAGTTCTTC | CSARGLGTDDYNEQFF
once | TRBJ1-2 | - | TRBV7-9 | TGTGCCAGCAGCTTATTGCCAGCCGATGGCTACACCTTC | CASSLLPADGYTF
- | TRBJ2-1 | - | TRBV29-1 | TGCAGCGTTGAAGGAACAAGTAGTTTGGATTACAATGAGCAGTTCTTC | CSVEGTSSLDYNEQFF
- | TRBJ2-1 | - | TRBV7-9 | TGTGCCAGCAGCCACGCCGGGATGAATGAGCAGTTCTTC | CASSHAGMNEQFF
- | TRBJ2-1 | - | TRBV27 | TGTGCCAGCAGTTTTGTGATTGCGACGCGGATCGACAATGAGCAGTTCTTC | CASSFVIATRIDNEQFF
many | TRBJ1-5 | - | TRBV7-8 | TGTGCCAGCAGCCCCTTTAGATTCGGGCAGCCCCAGCATTTT | CASSPFRFGQPQHF
few | TRBJ1-2 | - | TRBV20-1 | TGCAGTGCCTATCTAGGCAGCTATTACTATGGCTACACCTTC | CSAYLGSYYYGYTF